This TCR beta chain is from a study of shared clonotypes between healthy human individuals (dated by TCRdb to the early 2020s). Background on the whole study: A couple of women and a few men aged 18 to 49 years were included in the cohort. For each donor, CD4 naive and CD4 memory were each given three plates, CD8 naive was given two plates, and CD8 memory was given one plate. To estimate repertoire size and how much clonotype sharing occurs between individuals, the study deeply sequenced the blood TCR repertoires of roughly 5 healthy adults. To increase sequencing depth and limit assay-specific biases, different laboratories used diverse techniques to prepare libraries and sequence TCR repertoires. Per donor, leukapheresis produced somewhere between about 0.94 and 9.5 billion PBMCs.

The donors were healthy, HIV-negative adults who had no recently reported acute infections or vaccinations. Only Caucasian adults living in Nashville, Tennessee, USA were represented among the donors. Magnetic negative selection was used to enrich CD4+ T cells, after which naive cells were positively selected on CD45RA and the negative fraction became the memory subset. Blood was obtained by leukapheresis, after which PBMCs were separated by Ficoll-Histopaque density gradient centrifugation and cryopreserved in liquid nitrogen vapor phase. Analytical flow cytometry was used to check the purity and quantity of every magnetically sorted T cell population. Genomic DNA was isolated from every sorted fraction and measured by UV absorbance on a Nanodrop 2000c. TCR CDR3 regions were amplified from genomic DNA by multiplex PCR using the deep immunoSEQ assay. Extracted genomic DNA from each cell subset was spread evenly across all wells of several immunoSEQ 96-well plates, with each plate serving as a replicate. For sorted subsets, around 200 ng genomic DNA, equal to tens of thousands of T cell genomes, was loaded into each replicate PCR. Purified libraries were measured with a Qubit 3.0 fluorometer, size-checked on a Bioanalyzer 2100, and measured again with the KAPA Library Quantification kit. Every immunoSEQ 96-well plate was sequenced on a dedicated single-read 150-cycle Illumina NextSeq 550 flow cell. The paper's data handling went like this. Because the immunoSEQ output included only junctional sequences and no quality scores, the filtering could not be the same as the filtering used for full-length reads. To assign V/J genes and CDR3, sequences were annotated against IMGT germline references using PyIR, a Python wrapper for IgBLAST v1.9. Reads with weak V/J assignments (E-value above 1e-6), missing CDR3, stop codons, out-of-frame junctions, or ambiguous translated residues were removed. V3J clonotypes were defined as sequences sharing the same inferred V gene, J gene, and CDR3 amino acid sequence. To compute the percentage overlap between repertoires, the number of shared unique clonotypes was divided by the size of the smaller repertoire. Repertoire richness was assessed with RTK rarefaction, the Chao1 estimator, and Recon v2.1 estimates of unobserved clonotypes. Generation probabilities for all TCRbeta clonotypes obtained by the gDNA method from a handful of donors were computed using OLGA. In TCRdb, the immuneACCESS table is reduced to in-frame sequences with V and J assigned. These tables do not hold every clone; where another copy was compared, an unresolved V gene accounts for under half, and the others remain unexplained. That table furnishes V, J and clone size, whereas the DNA furnished D and trimming. The sample yields 2 million to 2.5 million clones; more than 90% were counted once. Approximately 0.13% of the sample comes from the top ten.

Regarding this clone: The antigen this receptor binds is unknown. No base qualities exist here, and no much larger clone lies one base off it. Other DNA sequences in the sample encode the same CDR3.

What the research found in general, with its limitations: Only blood was sampled, and tissue TCR repertoires likely differ from those in blood. The genetic and exposure-history diversity represented was limited by the small number of donors. Rarefaction of sorted-subset datasets indicated incomplete sequencing despite the large sequencing depth. Across a handful of donors, roughly 5.4% of naive CD4, approximately 3.6% of naive CD8, approximately 2.5% of memory CD4, and approximately 0.4% of memory CD8 clonotypes were shared. Pairwise subsampling indicated that sequencing depth was expected to affect the degree of clonotype sharing among donors. Naive subsets generally had larger estimated clonotype richness than memory subsets. Clonotypes shared by all four sorted-subset donors showed higher generation probabilities than non-shared clonotypes.

This receptor was identified in a man between 18 and 29 years old in good health. Specimen: naive CD4+ T cells sorted from blood. The cell subset or site label on this specimen signifies: CD45RA+ positively selected.

The CDR3 protein: CASSQDQYEQYF. The DNA reads as follows: TGCGCCAGCAGCCAAGACCAGTACGAGCAGTACTTC. This chain is built from TRBV4-1 and TRBJ2-7, with no reliable assignment of the D segment. CDR1 MGHRA and CDR2 YSYEKL are derived from the germline V gene. V is clipped by 0 bases and J by 4 bases, and the sequence between their germline boundaries is 4 bases long. From the cysteine through the phenylalanine, the CDR3 covers 12 amino acids. Solely the CDR3 DNA is kept, with 36 bases framed from the first base.